This T cell receptor (beta chain) was sequenced during a study of beta chain features in type 1 diabetes. Background on the study: Patient and healthy donor groups were alike in age, gender and cell yields. Study-wide findings and caveats: Shorter TCRB CDR3s, moderately but significantly so, were found in Type 1 diabetes patients in all four CD4+ subsets.

The entirety of the isolated RNA underwent reverse transcription, so expressed TCRB transcripts were sequenced. This table comes from immunoSEQ multiplex PCR, and its TCRdb copy is limited to in-frame clones, with some not included. The repertoire includes 600,000 to 750,000 clones, roughly 12% of them detected once, and more than 0.1% sits in the top ten. This clone was counted between two and nine times. Its antigen remains unidentified. The authors sorted CD4+ naive, central memory, regulatory and stem cell-like memory cells via CD45RO/CCR7/CD25/CD127/CD95/CD27. Sequencing input: naive CD4+ T cells from blood. The TCR sequence derives from a man aged 25 to 40 with type 1 diabetes.

Here the CDR3 reads CASSQVTEGTQYF. The CDR3 DNA reads as TGTGCCAGCAGCCAAGTTACTGAGGGTACGCAGTATTTT. The V gene is TRBV14, the J gene TRBJ2-3; a possible D gene is TRBD2 (5 bases). V was trimmed by 1 base and J by 8 bases, leaving 10 bases between them. Germline V lookup: CDR1 SGHDN, CDR2 FVKESK. The CDR3 runs 13 residues.